This T cell receptor (beta chain) was captured by sequencing in a study of T cell repertoires in cytomegalovirus infection. The overall study: CMV infection and matching HLA type were both indicated by public TCR beta signatures.

This clonotype appeared many times. Its antigen is as yet unknown. TCRdb independently ran MiXCR on the reads; one entry per CDR3 protein. The table lists around 320,000 distinct CDR3 sequences, more than 8% of them singletons, with roughly 4% in the top ten. Study-wide results and caveats: Individuals carrying CMV plus the relevant HLA were identified by cumulative frequency of public TCR beta families. The study found HLA-C-restricted CMV-specific TCR beta clonotypes dominating the ex vivo response.

CDR1 is LNHDA and CDR2 is SQIVND in the germline V gene (reference sequence). Trimming took 4 bases from V and 5 from J, leaving 9 bases between them. The CDR3 is made up of 13 amino acids. The clonotype comes from a human donor in good health (CMV status not recorded). Some clones in this sample may be carry-over from other donors' samples. Sequenced sample: PBMCs. V is TRBV19 and J is TRBJ2-4, with D unclear. The CDR3 DNA reads as TGTGCCAGTAGTAGGGCCATCGAAAACATTCAGTACTTC. Protein product: CASSRAIENIQYF.